This entry lists 7 T cell receptor beta chains sequenced from one sample in a study of cytomegalovirus exposure and HLA in healthy donors. The study ran its PCR with 60 Vbeta and 13 Jbeta primers. The repertoire was sequenced with immunoSEQ multiplex PCR; TCRdb's copy has only in-frame clones and lacks some. The table records about 130,000 clones, 64% of them present only once. The specimen sequenced was PBMCs. All receptors come from a woman between 40 and 55 years old in good health and CMV-seronegative.

V gene TRBV6-5 combines with J gene TRBJ1-1; D is undetermined. Trimming shortened V by 2 bases and J by 0 bases, and 4 bases separated the two germline ends. Germline V gene lookup returns CDR1 MNHEY and CDR2 SVGAGI. The CDR3 covers 13 residues. DNA for the CDR3: TGTGCCAGCAGTTACACATTGAACACTGAAGCTTTCTTT. This codes for CASSYTLNTEAFF.

The chain employs TRBV6-5 and TRBJ1-2, with D perhaps TRBD1 (5 bases). The CDR3 consists of 14 residues. Trimming took 7 bases from V and 0 from J, leaving 12 bases between them. Per the germline V gene, CDR1 is MNHEY and CDR2 is SVGAGI. This CDR3 reads CASTGDRSNYGYTF. For the CDR3, the DNA is TGTGCCAGCACTGGAGACAGATCTAACTATGGCTACACCTTC.

This rearrangement joins TRBV21-1 to TRBJ1-2; the D call of TRBD1 is as the table states it, not checked on the DNA. TRBV21-1 is described as a pseudogene. The CDR3 runs 12 residues. CDR3: CASSKVDDSYTF. The CDR3 DNA follows: TGTGCCAGCAGCAAAGTTGACGACAGCTACACCTTC.

The chain links TRBV5-5 to TRBJ1-1; D is uncertain. With 1 base removed from V and 4 bases from J, the gap between germline ends came to 14 bases. The CDR3 contains 15 residues. Germline assignment: CDR1 SGHKS and CDR2 YYEKEE (reference sequence). The CDR3 here is CASSLRRVTLTEAFF. As DNA, the CDR3 is TGTGCCAGCAGCTTGAGGAGGGTAACCCTCACTGAAGCTTTCTTT.

The gene calls are TRBV4-1 and TRBJ2-5; D not certain. The end of the DNA is better explained by TRBJ2-7, so the J call may be wrong. CDR1 is MGHRA, CDR2 YSYEKL, per germline. CDR3 length: 13 residues. The CDR3 region has the DNA TGCGCCAGCAGCTTCGACATCTCCTACGAGCAGTACTTC. It specifies CASSFDISYEQYF.

This clone was observed a few times. The chain employs TRBV10-3 and TRBJ1-6; the D is unclear. Germline V gives CDR1 ENHRY, CDR2 SYGVKD. This CDR3 comprises 18 residues. V lost 0 bases to trimming and J lost 0 bases, with 12 bases between them. CDR3 sequence reads: CAISESGKESSYNSPLHF. DNA for the CDR3: TGTGCCATCAGTGAGTCTGGTAAAGAGAGCTCCTATAATTCACCCCTCCACTTT.

J is TRBJ1-1 and V is TRBV30; D is uncertain. V dropped 3 bases and J dropped 6 bases, with 11 bases sitting between them. The germline CDR1 and CDR2 sequences are GTSNPN and SVGIG (reference sequence). The CDR3 runs to 12 residues. The CDR3 sequence: CAWSRNAPEAFF. The DNA for the CDR3 is TGTGCCTGGAGCAGGAACGCGCCTGAAGCTTTCTTT.